Below are 26 T cell receptor beta chains sequenced from a single sample in a study of T cells in Graves' hyperthyroidism and ophthalmopathy. Researchers amplified the TCR beta CDR3 regions from RNA transcripts. HTBI primers were the set used in a first-round RT-PCR of the TCR CDR3. Using its own MiXCR run on the multiplex PCR reads, TCRdb lists one record per CDR3 protein. The sample shows more than 350,000 distinct CDR3 sequences, roughly 15% of them seen only once. The sequencing input was blood. The receptors originated from a woman in her sixties with Graves' ophthalmopathy.

The CDR3 coding sequence is TGTGCCAGCAGTCCTGCCGGGAGACTAGCGTACGAGCAGTACTTC. Its translation is CASSPAGRLAYEQYF. This chain links TRBV12-3 or TRBV12-4 with TRBJ2-7; 8 positions agree with TRBD2. The CDR3 covers 15 residues. With 5 bases clipped from V and 4 bases from J, the junction kept 10 bases outside the gene matches.

This clonotype was observed a few times. The chain links TRBV5-1 to TRBJ2-7; D is unresolved. V was clipped by 0 bases and J by 5 bases, with 9 bases between them. CDR3 length: 13 residues. CDR1 SGHRS and CDR2 YFSETQ come from the germline V gene. CDR3 in DNA: TGCGCCAGCAGCTTGGGTCCTGGTAACGAGCAGTACTTC. It codes for CASSLGPGNEQYF.

This clonotype was detected many times. The chain combines TRBV12-3 or TRBV12-4 with TRBJ2-1, with a possible D match to TRBD2 (6 bases). The CDR3 spans 14 residues. The V gene lost 7 bases and the J gene lost 3 bases, with 13 bases spanning the gap. CDR3 DNA: TGTGCCAGCATTAACGGGAGAGTCTACAATGAGCAGTTCTTC. Translated: CASINGRVYNEQFF.

This clonotype was seen many times. The chain recombines TRBV28 with TRBJ2-1; weak D call: TRBD1 (6 bases). The CDR3 consists of 13 residues. Trimming left V 8 bases short and J 8 bases short, with 16 bases between. Germline V gene sequence: CDR1 MDHEN, CDR2 SYDVKM. As DNA, the CDR3 is TGTGCCAGCGAGGGGGAGCTCTTGGATGAGCAGTTCTTC. Its translation is CASEGELLDEQFF.

This clonotype was seen a handful of times. The V gene is TRBV6-1, the J gene TRBJ1-3, with D perhaps TRBD1 (6 bases). CDR1 and CDR2 from the germline V gene are MNHNS and SASEGT. The CDR3 is made up of 16 amino acids. V lost 6 bases, J lost 4 bases, and 19 bases lay in between. This CDR3 is CASSPRGGTIGNTIYF. For the CDR3, the DNA is TGTGCCAGCAGCCCCCGGGGGGGCACCATCGGAAACACCATATATTTT.

There are many counts of this clonotype. This chain links TRBV6-1 with TRBJ1-1; tentatively, D is TRBD1 (6 bases). The CDR3 runs to 14 residues. V lost 7 bases, J lost 1 base, and 13 bases lay in between. CDR1 and CDR2 (germline): MNHNS, SASEGT. The CDR3 loop reads CASTTGTSNTEAFF. The DNA of the CDR3 is TGTGCCAGCACCACCGGGACATCGAACACTGAAGCTTTCTTT.

This clonotype was observed many times. As DNA, the CDR3 is TGCAGTGCTAGGGAGGGTGGTGGGACTTTTTACAATGAGCAGTTCTTC. Translating gives CSAREGGGTFYNEQFF. This rearrangement joins TRBV20-1 to TRBJ2-1; the D gene is possibly TRBD2 (6 bases). The CDR3 sequence is 16 residues long. Germline lookup yields CDR1 DFQATT and CDR2 SNEGSKA (reference sequence). V was pared by 3 bases and J by 4 bases, with 19 bases between.

This clonotype has at least ten counts. The CDR3 here is CASSLPRLAGGTDTQYF. DNA for the CDR3: TGTGCCAGCAGTTTGCCCAGGTTAGCGGGGGGCACAGATACGCAGTATTTT. The chain recombines TRBV27 with TRBJ2-3; 9 positions agree with TRBD2. The junction had 8 bases not matched to a gene; V was cut back by 3 bases and J by 1 base. Germline lookup yields CDR1 MNHEY and CDR2 SMNVEV (reference sequence). This CDR3 comprises 17 residues.

Ten or more counts support this clonotype. The chain recombines TRBV6-1 with TRBJ1-1; D not certain. Trimming removed 6 bases at V and 1 base at J, with 15 bases between. The length of the CDR3 is 15 residues. Germline V CDR1 and CDR2: MNHNS, SASEGT. The CDR3 loop is CASRLNWAGNTEAFF. The CDR3 DNA follows: TGTGCCAGCAGGCTCAATTGGGCGGGGAACACTGAAGCTTTCTTT.

A word on this clonotype: Possible read error: a much larger clone is one base away. The chain has TRBV2 and TRBJ2-1, with 8 nucleotides matching TRBD1. Germline lookup yields CDR1 SNHLY and CDR2 FYNNEI. The CDR3 runs to 15 residues. This CDR3 reads CAGRIQGAPYNEQFF. For the CDR3, the DNA is TGTGCCGGCAGGATTCAGGGGGCTCCCTACAATGAGCAGTTCTTC.

This clonotype was seen ten or more times. This chain uses TRBV28 with TRBJ1-6; 9 bases are a match to TRBD1. Germline lookup yields CDR1 MDHEN and CDR2 SYDVKM. Germline trimming cut 3 bases from V and 8 bases from J; bases unmatched to any gene: 2. This CDR3 spans 14 amino acids. The CDR3 loop is CASSLGQGYSPLHF. The CDR3, as DNA: TGTGCCAGCAGTTTGGGACAGGGCTATTCACCCCTCCACTTT.

This clonotype was seen a few times. This chain uses TRBV14 with TRBJ2-1, with unresolved D. V was pared by 4 bases and J by 3 bases, with 13 bases between. The CDR3 loop spans 15 amino acids. Germline CDR1 SGHDN, CDR2 FVKESK. The chain's CDR3 is CASSPSGLIYNEQFF. In DNA, the CDR3 is TGTGCCAGCAGCCCCTCAGGCCTAATCTACAATGAGCAGTTCTTC.

This clonotype was seen more than once but under ten times. This chain uses TRBV10-1 with TRBJ2-7, with 8 bases matching TRBD1. The V gene end was trimmed by 6 bases and the J gene end by 6 bases; junction bases not matched to a gene: 4. The CDR3 sequence is 12 residues long. Germline V lookup: CDR1 WNHNN, CDR2 SYGVQD (reference sequence). The chain's CDR3 is CASSGQGFEQYF. The CDR3 nucleotides read TGCGCCAGCAGCGGACAGGGTTTCGAGCAGTACTTC.

This clonotype was seen many times. The rearrangement joins TRBV19 to TRBJ2-1; the D is unclear. Germline V CDR1 and CDR2: LNHDA, SQIVND (reference sequence). V lost 6 bases, J lost 2 bases, and 11 bases lay in between. This CDR3 has 14 amino acids. CDR3 in amino acids: CASRPGGTYNEQFF. The CDR3 DNA follows: TGTGCCAGTAGGCCCGGTGGGACCTACAATGAGCAGTTCTTC.

This clonotype was seen at least ten times. The chain has TRBV5-1 and TRBJ2-1; 9 bases agree with TRBD2. The V gene's germline CDR1 is SGHRS and CDR2 YFSETQ. V shed 3 bases, J shed 4 bases, and the junction held 8 bases outside the gene matches. The CDR3 covers 16 residues. CDR3 protein: CASSSLVAGGYNEQFF. The DNA for the CDR3 is TGCGCCAGCAGCTCGCTAGTTGCGGGAGGGTACAATGAGCAGTTCTTC. Full variable domain (outside the CDR3, taken from reference TRBV5-1 and TRBJ2-1): KAGVTQTPRYLIKTRGQQVTLSCSPISGHRSVSWYQQTPGQGLQFLFEYFSETQRNKGNFPGRFSGRQFSNSRSEMNVSTLELGDSALYLCASSSLVAGGYNEQFFGPGTRLTVL.

This clonotype has more than one count but fewer than ten. This chain uses TRBV20-1 with TRBJ2-5, with 7 bases that match TRBD2. Per germline, CDR1 DFQATT and CDR2 SNEGSKA (reference sequence). This CDR3 is built from 13 residues. V lost 3 bases to trimming and J lost 4 bases; unmatched junction nucleotides: 5. CDR3 loop: CSASAPGGETQYF. In DNA, the CDR3 is TGCAGTGCTAGCGCCCCGGGGGGAGAGACCCAGTACTTC.

This clonotype was recorded a few times. The chain links TRBV20-1 to TRBJ2-7; 14 positions agree with TRBD2. V lost 5 bases, J lost 2 bases, and 11 bases stayed unmatched. The V gene's germline CDR1 is DFQATT and CDR2 SNEGSKA (reference sequence). The CDR3 consists of 17 residues. CDR3 sequence reads: CSAPGRGTSGSPYEQYF. Written as DNA, the CDR3 is TGCAGTGCTCCTGGACGGGGGACTAGCGGGAGCCCCTACGAGCAGTACTTC.

The CDR3 region is CASRLNSGRSYNEQFF. The CDR3 DNA reads TGTGCCAGCAGGTTAAATAGCGGGAGGTCCTACAATGAGCAGTTCTTC. This chain joins TRBV6-5 and TRBJ2-1; 10 nucleotides line up with TRBD2. The CDR3 is 16 amino acids. Germline lookup yields CDR1 MNHEY and CDR2 SVGAGI. J gave up 1 base and V 6 bases, and 6 bases lay outside the gene matches.

Many counts were recorded for this clonotype. The rearrangement joins TRBV12-3 or TRBV12-4 to TRBJ2-1; D gene ambiguous. V lost 1 base and J 5 bases, leaving 3 bases between the germline ends. This CDR3 has 12 amino acids. CDR3 bases: TGTGCCAGCAGTTTAGGGGACAATGAGCAGTTCTTC. It translates to CASSLGDNEQFF.

Many counts were recorded for this clonotype. The rearrangement uses TRBV7-2 and TRBJ2-6, with D possibly matching TRBD2 (6 bases). The germline CDR1 and CDR2 sequences are SGHTA and FQGNSA. The CDR3 is 18 amino acids. Trimming removed 4 bases from V and 0 bases from J, with 16 bases in between. CDR3 nucleotides: TGTGCCAGCAGCTCACCGGGACTCAGGTCCTCTGGGGCCAACGTCCTGACTTTC. Protein: CASSSPGLRSSGANVLTF.

This clonotype was seen many times. A junction end diverges from the germline sequence, so it may reflect a read error. The chain recombines TRBV27 with TRBJ2-2; 9 bases agree with TRBD1. The V gene's germline CDR1 is MNHEY and CDR2 SMNVEV (reference sequence). This CDR3 comprises 16 residues. Here the CDR3 reads CASSQTGTGNSGELFF. The DNA for the CDR3 is TGTGCCAGCAGCCAAACGGGGACAGGGAACTCCGGGGAGCTGTTTTTT.

The chain joins TRBV7-3 to TRBJ2-2; maybe TRBD1 (7 bases). The germline V gene has CDR1 SGHTA and CDR2 FQGTGA. This CDR3 region has 18 residues. Trimming shortened V by 0 bases and J by 5 bases, and 19 bases separated the two germline ends. The CDR3 DNA reads as TGTGCCAGCAGCTTAACGTTAGAGGCGGGACAGACTACCGGGGAGCTGTTTTTT. Amino acid sequence: CASSLTLEAGQTTGELFF.

As to this clonotype: This may come from a read error, since a much larger clone is one base off. V and J are TRBV20-1 and TRBJ2-7, with 10 bases identical to TRBD2. The CDR3 has 13 amino acids. V gave up 6 bases and J gave up 9 bases; unmatched junction bases: 11. The germline CDR1 and CDR2 sequences are DFQATT and SNEGSKA (reference sequence). The CDR3 spells CSAPLAGMEGQYF. The CDR3 DNA is TGCAGTGCACCACTAGCGGGAATGGAGGGGCAGTACTTC.

The genes are TRBV20-1 and TRBJ2-1; no definite D call. Germline V lookup: CDR1 DFQATT, CDR2 SNEGSKA (reference sequence). V was cut by 3 bases and J by 0 bases, with 9 bases left in between. The CDR3 has 14 residues. DNA of the CDR3: TGCAGTGCTAGTAGTCTCAGCTCCTACAATGAGCAGTTCTTC. It codes for CSASSLSSYNEQFF.

This clonotype was picked up many times. The chain combines TRBV5-1 with TRBJ1-1, with 8 nucleotides matching TRBD1. Germline loops: CDR1 SGHRS, CDR2 YFSETQ. This CDR3 contains 13 residues. Unmatched junction bases numbered 4, after V lost 3 bases and J lost 6 bases. As DNA, the CDR3 is TGCGCCAGCAGCTCGGACAGGGAGTCTGAAGCTTTCTTT. Protein: CASSSDRESEAFF.

Regarding this clonotype: Given the absence of the conserved phenylalanine or tryptophan at the CDR3 end, a read error is likely. This chain uses TRBV28 with TRBJ2-5; D gene uncertain. The germline gives CDR1 MDHEN, CDR2 SYDVKM. V was clipped by 3 bases and J by 2 bases, with 10 bases between them. The CDR3 extends over 14 amino acids. CDR3 loop: CASSLILEQETQYL. The CDR3 bases are TGTGCCAGCAGTTTGATCCTAGAGCAAGAGACCCAGTACCTC.